Listed here are 19 T cell receptor beta chains from one sample, sequenced in a study of OX40 agonist ivuxolimab in advanced cancers. Sequenced by immunoSEQ multiplex PCR; TCRdb stores in-frame clones only, minus some. The sample yields 45,000 to 55,000 clones, roughly 92% seen once. Material: CD4+ or CD8+ T cells sorted from blood, obtained in a trial of the OX40 agonist ivuxolimab. These receptors were obtained from an adult with an advanced solid tumor such as melanoma, head and neck, liver or kidney cancer.

CDR3 sequence: CASSVWTSGSPREQFF. DNA for the CDR3: TGTGCCAGCAGCGTGTGGACTAGCGGGTCCCCGCGGGAGCAGTTCTTC. The chain carries TRBV5-4 and TRBJ2-1; 11 bases match TRBD2. The germline V gene has CDR1 SGHNT and CDR2 YYREEE (reference sequence). V dropped 4 bases and J dropped 10; count of bases not matched to a gene: 13. The CDR3 contains 16 residues.

This clone has just one count. The CDR3 region has the DNA TGTGCCAGCAGTTTAGTGCGCACCGGGGAGCTGTTTTTT. Its translation is CASSLVRTGELFF. V and J are TRBV28 and TRBJ2-2; D remains ambiguous. The V end lost 2 bases, the J end lost 4 bases, and 5 bases lay between the germline ends. CDR1 MDHEN and CDR2 SYDVKM come from the germline V gene. This CDR3 has 13 residues. Combining the CDR3 with reference TRBV28 and TRBJ2-2 gives the whole variable domain DVKVTQSSRYLVKRTGEKVFLECVQDMDHENMFWYRQDPGLGLRLIYFSYDVKMKEKGDIPEGYSVSREKKERFSLILESASTNQTSMYLCASSLVRTGELFFGEGSRLTVL.

The rearrangement joins TRBV2 to TRBJ1-5; D may be TRBD1 (5 bases). With 3 bases removed from V and 2 bases from J, the gap between germline ends came to 14 bases. Germline-derived CDR1 and CDR2 are SNHLY and FYNNEI. The CDR3 is 16 residues long. The CDR3 loop is CASSEVSLGGNQPQHF. In DNA form, the CDR3 reads TGTGCCAGCAGTGAGGTCAGCCTAGGGGGCAATCAGCCCCAGCATTTT.

V gene TRBV19 combines with J gene TRBJ1-1; D uncertain. Trimming pared 3 bases from V and 8 bases from J, leaving 13 bases between. Germline V gene sequence: CDR1 LNHDA, CDR2 SQIVND (reference sequence). This CDR3 has 13 residues. The CDR3 protein is CASSMITQAEAFF. The CDR3 DNA is TGTGCCAGTAGTATGATCACCCAGGCCGAAGCTTTCTTT.

The gene calls are TRBV7-9 and TRBJ2-7; a weak D match, TRBD2 (6 bases). Between the trimmed V and J ends, which lost 2 bases and 1 base, there was a span of 12 bases. This CDR3 spans 15 amino acids. Germline V gene data show CDR1 as SEHNR and CDR2 as FQNEAQ (reference sequence). Here the CDR3 DNA reads TGTGCCAGCAGCTTAAAGGCTAGCGCTTCCTACGAGCAGTACTTC. Translation: CASSLKASASYEQYF.

The chain joins TRBV16 to TRBJ2-1, with D unresolved. Looked up from germline, CDR1 is KGHSY and CDR2 is FQNENV. CDR3 length equals 15 residues. V was trimmed by 3 bases and J by 8 bases, leaving 17 bases between them. The CDR3 region is CASSHGPTFAYEQFF. CDR3 nucleotides: TGTGCCAGCAGCCATGGACCAACGTTTGCCTATGAGCAGTTCTTC. The entire variable domain, with the rest obtained from reference TRBV16 and TRBJ2-1, is as follows: GEEVAQTPKHLVRGEGQKAKLYCAPIKGHSYVFWYQQVLKNEFKFLISFQNENVFDETGMPKERFSAKCLPNSPCSLEIQATKLEDSAVYFCASSHGPTFAYEQFFGPGTRLTVL.

This chain joins TRBV10-1 and TRBJ1-3; D unresolved. The CDR3 runs 12 residues. Trimming took 5 bases from V and 0 from J, leaving 2 bases between them. Germline assignment: CDR1 WNHNN and CDR2 SYGVQD (reference sequence). The CDR3 coding sequence is TGCGCCAGCAGTTTCTCTGGAAACACCATATATTTT. This gives the protein CASSFSGNTIYF.

For the CDR3, the DNA is TGCGCCAGCAGCCATTGGTTGCTTAATGAAAAACTGTTTTTT. This codes for CASSHWLLNEKLFF. The chain is built from TRBV4-1 and TRBJ1-4; no clear D gene. Deletions cut 3 bases from V and 4 bases from J, with 9 bases between. There are 14 residues in the CDR3. Germline V lookup: CDR1 MGHRA, CDR2 YSYEKL.

The CDR3 spells CASSVEPSQYEQYF. The CDR3 DNA reads as TGTGCCAGCAGCGTAGAACCTAGCCAGTACGAGCAGTACTTC. This chain uses TRBV9 with TRBJ2-7; possible D gene TRBD2, 5 bases. Trimming shortened V by 0 bases and J by 4 bases, and 11 bases separated the two germline ends. The CDR3 is made up of 14 amino acids. CDR1 and CDR2 (germline): SGDLS, YYNGEE.

V gene TRBV29-1 combines with J gene TRBJ2-1; D is undetermined. There are 14 residues in the CDR3. Germline V CDR1 and CDR2: SQVTM, ANQGSEA. V dropped 6 bases and J dropped 7 bases, with 19 bases sitting between them. CDR3 coding DNA: TGCAGCGTATACGGAACCGTAAGTAAAAATGAGCAGTTCTTC. Translation gives CSVYGTVSKNEQFF.

The chain combines TRBV5-4 with TRBJ1-4; D gene uncertain. The germline V gene encodes CDR1 SGHNT and CDR2 YYREEE (reference sequence). The CDR3 is made up of 14 amino acids. The V gene lost 2 bases and the J gene lost 3 bases, with 8 bases spanning the gap. CDR3 loop: CASSLSGSNEKLFF. In DNA form, the CDR3 reads TGTGCCAGCAGCTTAAGCGGTTCTAATGAAAAACTGTTTTTT.

The chain employs TRBV14 and TRBJ2-7; 9 bases match TRBD1. The CDR3 spans 14 residues. The trim removed 1 base at V and 6 bases at J, leaving 4 bases unmatched. The germline V gene encodes CDR1 SGHDN and CDR2 FVKESK. The CDR3 DNA sequence: TGTGCCAGCAGCCAAGGGGGACAGGGCGGCGAGCAGTACTTC. Its translation is CASSQGGQGGEQYF.

This chain uses TRBV27 with TRBJ2-7; TRBD1 matches 10 bases. The germline CDR1 and CDR2 sequences are MNHEY and SMNVEV (reference sequence). CDR3 size: 14 residues. V lost 6 bases and J lost 3; bases outside the gene matches: 5. CDR3 nucleotide sequence: TGTGCCAGCAGGCGGACAGGGGGAGGCTACGAGCAGTACTTC. It encodes CASRRTGGGYEQYF.

This sequence joins TRBV6-8 and TRBJ2-2, with TRBD1 as a possible D gene (5 bases). V was shortened by 3 bases and J by 3 bases, with 11 bases between the two germline ends. CDR1 and CDR2 (germline): MNHGY, SAAAGT. CDR3 length: 15 residues. For the CDR3, the DNA is TGTGCCAGCAGTTATTCAGGGTTTCACACCGGGGAGCTGTTTTTT. Amino acid sequence: CASSYSGFHTGELFF.

The chain recombines TRBV27 with TRBJ1-2; D is unresolved. Between the trimmed V and J ends, which lost 2 bases and 5 bases, there was a span of 18 bases. Germline CDR1 and CDR2: MNHEY and SMNVEV (reference sequence). This CDR3 region has 16 residues. CDR3 coding DNA: TGTGCCAGCAGTTTAGGCCCCCCAGGCCCCCCTTATGGCTACACCTTC. Its protein product is CASSLGPPGPPYGYTF.

The V and J genes are TRBV28 and TRBJ1-3; 7 bases match TRBD1. Germline loops: CDR1 MDHEN, CDR2 SYDVKM. With V trimmed by 5 bases and J by 0 bases, 13 bases remained unmatched. The CDR3 runs 18 residues. The CDR3 reads CASSQGRGDRASGNTIYF. The CDR3 bases are TGTGCCAGCAGTCAAGGGAGGGGCGACAGGGCCTCTGGAAACACCATATATTTT.

The rearrangement uses TRBV5-1 and TRBJ2-1; no definite D call. CDR3 length: 11 residues. V was clipped by 4 bases and J by 7 bases, with 6 bases between them. CDR1 SGHRS and CDR2 YFSETQ come from the germline V gene. The CDR3 bases are TGCGCCAGCAGCGAAGATAATGAGCAGTTCTTC. Its translation is CASSEDNEQFF.

This chain uses TRBV28 with TRBJ2-7; 13 nucleotides line up with TRBD2. Looked up from germline, CDR1 is MDHEN and CDR2 is SYDVKM. The CDR3 totals 14 residues. V lost 4 bases and J lost 4; bases outside the gene matches: 1. The CDR3 sequence: CASSSGLAGYEQYF. The CDR3 region has the DNA TGTGCCAGCAGTTCGGGACTAGCGGGATACGAGCAGTACTTC.

The gene calls are TRBV4-1 and TRBJ2-3, with TRBD2 identical over 8 bases. Unmatched junction bases numbered 11, after V lost 4 bases and J lost 5 bases. Germline V CDR1 and CDR2: MGHRA, YSYEKL. This CDR3 has 16 amino acids. DNA for the CDR3: TGCGCCAGCAGCCCGGGTAGCGGGAAAGATGGAGATACGCAGTATTTT. Protein: CASSPGSGKDGDTQYF.